Given below is one T cell receptor (beta chain) in context. The protocol was immunoSEQ multiplex PCR, while the TCRdb copy is restricted to in-frame clones and leaves out a portion. This table holds roughly 260,000 clones, approximately 91% found once. The entry originates in a study of blood T cell repertoires in COVID-19. The CDR3 has 18 amino acids. CDR1 LGHDT and CDR2 YNNKEL come from the germline V gene (reference sequence). V dropped 0 bases and J dropped 7; count of bases not matched to a gene: 11. J is TRBJ2-7 and V is TRBV3-1 (or the pseudogene TRBV3-2), with 14 bases fitting TRBD2. Source material: peripheral blood. This clonotype was sampled from a person aged 18 to 35 with COVID-19, enrolled during active disease. CDR3 amino acids: CASSQDPRTSGRFVEQYF. CDR3 nucleotides: TGTGCCAGCAGCCAAGACCCTCGGACTAGCGGGAGGTTTGTAGAGCAGTACTTC.